This T cell receptor (beta chain) originates from a study of blood T cell repertoires in COVID-19 (dated by TCRdb to about 2020). About the full investigation: Samples from collaborators originated in the United States, Italy and Spain and spanned both the acute and convalescent phases of COVID-19. A freely available public database, intended as a resource for researchers studying the immune response to SARS-CoV-2, is where the repertoires were released. Where HLA class I and class II types were available, the types were taken from metadata supplied by the sample provider, not from assay-based typing. Sample metadata almost always included a de-identified subject ID, COVID-19 status, age in years and sex. The material from the prospective study consisted of cDNA or gDNA derived from T cells, B-cell-depleted T cells, or PBMCs. The samples were drawn from two sources: the first 160 participants of the ongoing ImmuneRACE study, and 1,000 to 1,500 subjects contributed by 6 global collaborators. The dataset comprised deeply sampled blood TCRbeta repertoires from subjects exposed to, actively infected with, or recovered from COVID-19. What the research found in general, with its limitations: The quantity of clinical and demographic metadata differed by source and by participant and was supplied without curation.

TCRbeta CDR3 regions were amplified from genomic DNA using the immunoSEQ Assay, a bias-controlled multiplex PCR. The authors' pipeline ran thus. Within the assay, amplification of reference gene primers was used to estimate how many nucleated cells each sample contained. To quantify the absolute abundance of each unique TCRbeta CDR3 rearrangement, sequence reads were collapsed and filtered. For each sample, productive Simpson clonality was calculated by taking the square root of Simpson's diversity index across productive rearrangements. TCRdb's version of the immuneACCESS table is confined to in-frame rearrangements and falls short of the full clone set. An unresolved V gene accounts for under half of the shortfall where checked; the remainder is of unknown origin. The V and J calls and clone size are taken from that table; D and trimming were inferred from the DNA. The sample table contains some 270,000 clones; only one count was recorded for approximately 85% of them. About 4.3% of the sample goes to the ten largest clones.

Comments on this clone: The specificity of this receptor is unknown. The input lacks base qualities; no much larger clone sits a single base away.

Counted from cysteine to phenylalanine, this CDR3 has 13 amino acids. The sequence is cut down to CDR3 DNA, 39 bases in frame from base 1. For this chain, trimming is 6 bases at the V end and 7 bases at the J end, and the number of junction bases without a gene match is 4. Participants in the prospective study were aged about 18 to 89 years, lived in 20 to 25 United States geographic areas, and enrolled through a virtual design. To assign participants to cohorts, the prospective study relied on clinical history that participants themselves reported in a screening survey and a study questionnaire. Recovered participants in ImmuneRACE Cohort 3 were defined by two consecutive negative NP/OP PCR tests, clearance by a healthcare professional, or resolution of symptoms. Each participant in the prospective study had whole blood, serum and a nasopharyngeal or oropharyngeal swab collected by mobile phlebotomists. Prospective study participants could optionally give additional blood draws and questionnaires over an approximately two-month period. Prospective study blood samples were shipped either frozen or at room temperature before DNA extraction.

The TCR comes from a woman aged 30 to 39 who had recovered from COVID-19. Sequencing used PBMCs or T cells enriched from blood (not recorded which). In this chain, TRBV12-3 or TRBV12-4 is recombined with TRBJ1-4, with 8 junctional bases fitting TRBD1. The CDR3 protein is CASRTGQGEKLFF. At the DNA level, the sequence is TGTGCCAGCAGGACAGGACAGGGTGAAAAACTGTTTTTT.